This TCR beta chain originates from a study of T cell responses to AZD1222 COVID-19 vaccine. The repertoire was sequenced with immunoSEQ multiplex PCR; TCRdb's copy has only in-frame clones and lacks some. This sample yields 80,000 or so clones, of which about 80% are seen a single time; 27% belongs to the top ten. Study conclusions and caveats: Possibly, clonal diversity was underestimated; donors were largely white British and included more females. Vaccination with two AZD1222 doses was followed by a rise in Spike-specific TCR breadth and depth. Baseline seropositivity occurred in only a handful of AZD1222 recipients.

As for this clone: Its target is unknown.

Source: peripheral blood, taken 28 days after the second dose of the MenACWY control vaccine. The origin of this receptor is an adult who received the MenACWY meningococcal vaccine as a control.

The CDR3 is CASTRIFTDTQYF. The CDR3, as DNA: TGTGCCAGCACGCGCATATTCACAGATACGCAGTATTTT. V gene TRBV2 combines with J gene TRBJ2-3; D unresolved. CDR3 length: 13 amino acids. Germline V gives CDR1 SNHLY, CDR2 FYNNEI. V lost 7 bases, J lost 2 bases, and 10 bases lay in between. Full variable domain (missing parts from reference TRBV2 and TRBJ2-3): EPEVTQTPSHQVTQMGQEVILRCVPISNHLYFYWYRQILGQKVEFLVSFYNNEISEKSEIFDDQFSVERPDGSNFTLKIRSTKLEDSAMYFCASTRIFTDTQYFGPGTRLTVL.